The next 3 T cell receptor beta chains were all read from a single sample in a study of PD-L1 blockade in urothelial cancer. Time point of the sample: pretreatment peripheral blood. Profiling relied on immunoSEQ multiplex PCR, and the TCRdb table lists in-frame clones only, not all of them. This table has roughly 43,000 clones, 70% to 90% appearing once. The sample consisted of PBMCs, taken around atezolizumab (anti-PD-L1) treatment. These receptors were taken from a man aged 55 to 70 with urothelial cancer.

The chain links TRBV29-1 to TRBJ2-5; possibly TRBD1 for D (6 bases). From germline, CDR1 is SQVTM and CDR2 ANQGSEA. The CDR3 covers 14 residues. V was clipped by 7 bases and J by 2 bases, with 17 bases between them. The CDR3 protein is CSANTPGHQETQYF. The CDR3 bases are TGCAGCGCAAATACACCGGGACATCAAGAGACCCAGTACTTC.

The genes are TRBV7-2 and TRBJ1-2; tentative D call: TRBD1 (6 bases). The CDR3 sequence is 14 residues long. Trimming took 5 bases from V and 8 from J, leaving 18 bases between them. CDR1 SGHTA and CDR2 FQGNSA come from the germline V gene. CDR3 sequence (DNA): TGTGCCAGCAGCGCCGGGACAACCCCTATAGGCTACACCTTC. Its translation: CASSAGTTPIGYTF.

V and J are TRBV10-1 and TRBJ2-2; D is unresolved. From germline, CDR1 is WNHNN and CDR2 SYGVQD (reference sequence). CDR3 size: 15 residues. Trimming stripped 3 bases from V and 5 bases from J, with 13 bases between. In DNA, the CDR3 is TGCGCCAGCAGTGATTATCGAACCGGGACCGGGGAGCTGTTTTTT. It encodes CASSDYRTGTGELFF.